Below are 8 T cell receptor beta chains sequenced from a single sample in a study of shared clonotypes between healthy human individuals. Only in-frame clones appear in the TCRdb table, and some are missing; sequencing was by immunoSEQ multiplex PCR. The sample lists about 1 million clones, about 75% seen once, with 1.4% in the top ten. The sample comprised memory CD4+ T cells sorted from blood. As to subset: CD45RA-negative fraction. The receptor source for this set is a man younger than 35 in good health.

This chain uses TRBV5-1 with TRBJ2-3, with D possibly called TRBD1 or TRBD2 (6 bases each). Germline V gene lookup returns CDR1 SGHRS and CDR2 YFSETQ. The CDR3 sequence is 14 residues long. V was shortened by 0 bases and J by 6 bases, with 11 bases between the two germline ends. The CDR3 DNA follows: TGCGCCAGCAGCTTGGGACAGGAGGGGGATACGCAGTATTTT. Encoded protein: CASSLGQEGDTQYF.

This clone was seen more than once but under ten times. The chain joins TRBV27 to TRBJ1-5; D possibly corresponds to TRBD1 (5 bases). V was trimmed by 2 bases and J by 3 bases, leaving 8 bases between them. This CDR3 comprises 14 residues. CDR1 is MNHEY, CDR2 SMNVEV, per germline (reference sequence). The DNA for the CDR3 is TGTGCCAGCAGTTTAGTCAGGGACAATCAGCCCCAGCATTTT. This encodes CASSLVRDNQPQHF.

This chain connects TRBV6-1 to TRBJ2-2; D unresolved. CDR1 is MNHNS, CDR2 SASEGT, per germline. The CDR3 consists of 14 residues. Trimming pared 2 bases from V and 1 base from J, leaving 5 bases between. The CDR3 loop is CASSEHRNTGELFF. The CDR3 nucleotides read TGTGCCAGCAGTGAACACAGGAACACCGGGGAGCTGTTTTTT.

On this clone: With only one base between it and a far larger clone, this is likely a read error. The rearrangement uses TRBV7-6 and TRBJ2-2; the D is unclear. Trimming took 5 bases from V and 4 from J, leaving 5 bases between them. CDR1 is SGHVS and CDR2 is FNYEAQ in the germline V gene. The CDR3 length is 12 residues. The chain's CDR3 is CASSRTTGELFF. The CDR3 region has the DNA TGTGCCAGCAGCCGGACCACCGGGGAGCTGTTTTTT. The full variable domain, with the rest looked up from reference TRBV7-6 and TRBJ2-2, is GAGVSQSPRYKVTKRGQDVALRCDPISGHVSLYWYRQALGQGPEFLTYFNYEAQQDKSGLPNDRFSAERPEGSISTLTIQRTEQRDSAMYRCASSRTTGELFFGEGSRLTVL.

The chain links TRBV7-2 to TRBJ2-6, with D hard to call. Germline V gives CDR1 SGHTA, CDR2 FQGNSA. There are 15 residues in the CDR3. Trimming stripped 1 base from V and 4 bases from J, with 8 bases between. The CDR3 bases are TGTGCCAGCAGCTTAGGGGTGCTCGGGGCCAACGTCCTGACTTTC. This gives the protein CASSLGVLGANVLTF.

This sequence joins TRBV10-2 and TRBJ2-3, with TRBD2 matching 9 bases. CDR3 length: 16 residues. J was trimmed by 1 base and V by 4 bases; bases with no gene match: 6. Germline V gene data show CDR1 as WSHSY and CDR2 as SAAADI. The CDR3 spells CASSGTSGRRTDTQYF. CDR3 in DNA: TGCGCCAGCAGTGGAACGAGCGGGAGGCGCACAGATACGCAGTATTTT.

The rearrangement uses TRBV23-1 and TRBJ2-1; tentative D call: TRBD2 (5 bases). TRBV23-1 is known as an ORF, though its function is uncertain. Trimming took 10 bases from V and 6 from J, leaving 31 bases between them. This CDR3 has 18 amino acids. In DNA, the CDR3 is TGCGCCACCGCGGGTGGGGTGGAACGAGTGTGTTTGAGCAATGAGCAGTTCTTC. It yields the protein CATAGGVERVCLSNEQFF.

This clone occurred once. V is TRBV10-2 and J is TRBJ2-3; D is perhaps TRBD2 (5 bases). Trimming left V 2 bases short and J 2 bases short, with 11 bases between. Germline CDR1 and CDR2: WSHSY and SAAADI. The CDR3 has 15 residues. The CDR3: CASSEGRIHTDTQYF. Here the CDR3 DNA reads TGCGCCAGCAGTGAGGGGAGAATCCACACAGATACGCAGTATTTT.